This paragraph covers one T cell receptor beta chain sequence. Its cognate antigen is unknown. The germline gene is not matched at one end of the junction; a read error may be the cause. The source of the sample is a study of blood T cells in healthy people across ages. Overall study results and limits: Long-lived donors exceeded aged donors in naive CD4+ cells and diversity.

A second PCR of about 6 to 11 cycles used a sample-barcoded 5' primer and a J-beta primer mix. TCRdb fed the 5' RACE reads into MiXCR, producing one record per CDR3 protein. Of about 970,000 distinct CDR3 sequences in the sample, about 53% are singletons; the top ten hold about 22%. Every sample had a minimum of 6.5 million PBMCs isolated. Total RNA, at least 5.5 micrograms per sample, came from PBMCs. The CDR3 sequence is 14 residues long. The V gene's germline CDR1 is SGHDN and CDR2 FVKESK. This rearrangement joins TRBV14 to TRBJ1-6; D gene ambiguous. The sequenced sample was blood. The receptor's source is an older woman in good health. CDR3 coding DNA: TGTGCCAGCAGCCACCACTCCTATAATTCACCCCACCACTTT. Amino acids: CASSHHSYNSPHHF.